This T cell receptor beta chain comes out of a study of blood T cell repertoires in COVID-19. Turning to the study itself: Samples of COVID-19 (acute and convalescent) were obtained from the United States, Italy and Spain. T cells, B-cell-depleted T cells, or PBMCs supplied cDNA or gDNA.

CDR3 length equals 13 residues. The V gene's germline CDR1 is SGHRS and CDR2 YFSETQ. Deletions cut 4 bases from V and 1 base from J, with 8 bases between. Original handling: By means of reference gene primer amplification, nucleated cell counts were estimated. Repertoires were generated with immunoSEQ multiplex PCR, while TCRdb's copy carries only in-frame clones and drops some. V and J calls and clone size follow that table, whereas D and trimming were derived from the DNA. The sample has about 120,000 clones, roughly 83% seen once. This receptor was taken from a woman in her 70s with acute or convalescent COVID-19. Sequencing was done on a sample of peripheral blood. The rearrangement joins TRBV5-1 to TRBJ1-1, with D hard to call. CDR3 loop: CASSQDANTEAFF. The CDR3 nucleotides are TGCGCCAGCAGCCAGGATGCGAACACTGAAGCTTTCTTT.